This T cell receptor beta chain originates from a study of TIL therapy for anti-PD-1-resistant metastatic lung cancer. At the level of the study: Median tumor mutation burden was under 1.9 mutations per megabase.

CDR3 size: 14 residues. CDR1 MNHEY and CDR2 SMNVEV come from the germline V gene (reference sequence). Trimming cost V 5 bases and J 3 bases, with 11 bases left between them. This clone is deemed medium-sized. The libraries were made with immunoSEQ v3. The repertoire was sequenced with immunoSEQ multiplex PCR; TCRdb's copy has only in-frame clones and lacks some. The sample lists roughly 92,000 clones, approximately 65% occurring once. Time point in this sample: pre-treatment sample, taken before nivolumab and TIL therapy. Pleural nodules or supraclavicular lymph nodes made up most of the excised metastases sampled.

The receptor's source is a person aged 25 to 80 with non-small cell lung cancer. The genes are TRBV27 and TRBJ2-1, with D possibly being TRBD1 (6 bases). Specimen: tumor tissue, collected at baseline. CDR3 DNA: TGTGCCAGCAGTAGCACAGGGCTCTACAATGAGCAGTTCTTC. This codes for CASSSTGLYNEQFF.